Given below is one T cell receptor (beta chain) in context. The data were obtained in a study of blood T cell repertoires in COVID-19. The germline gives CDR1 LNHDA, CDR2 SQIVND (reference sequence). This CDR3 is built from 14 residues. The V end was cut by 5 bases, the J end by 10 bases, with 15 bases between. Method: immunoSEQ multiplex PCR; TCRdb's copy keeps in-frame clones and lacks some. The sample holds hundreds of thousands of clones, over 75% seen once. Seattle patients were enrolled during active infection and followed longitudinally. This TCR came from a woman between 70 and 85 years old with COVID-19, enrolled during active disease. The chain joins TRBV19 to TRBJ1-6, with a possible D match to TRBD1 (6 bases). Material: peripheral blood. The CDR3 protein is CASSSPGARSPLHF. As DNA, the CDR3 is TGTGCCAGTAGTTCTCCAGGGGCTCGATCACCCCTCCACTTT. Full variable domain (missing parts from reference TRBV19 and TRBJ1-6): DGGITQSPKYLFRKEGQNVTLSCEQNLNHDAMYWYRQDPGQGLRLIYYSQIVNDFQKGDIAEGYSVSREKKESFPLTVTSAQKNPTAFYLCASSSPGARSPLHFGNGTRLTVT.